These 21 T cell receptor beta chains were sequenced from one sample in a study of cytomegalovirus exposure and HLA in healthy donors. PCR involved 60 Vbeta and 13 Jbeta primers. Here immunoSEQ multiplex PCR was the method, and the copy in TCRdb shows in-frame clones only, minus some. Here the sample spans 63,000 or so clones, 70% to 75% being singletons. Material: PBMCs. These receptors all come from a woman aged 25-40 years in good health and CMV-seropositive.

This clone was found once. The genes are TRBV6-5 and TRBJ2-2; D is perhaps TRBD1 (5 bases). The CDR3 extends over 13 amino acids. V lost 6 bases, J lost 5 bases, and 10 bases lay in between. Germline CDR1 and CDR2: MNHEY and SVGAGI. The CDR3 here is CASRNQGTGELFF. CDR3 coding DNA: TGTGCCAGCAGGAACCAGGGAACCGGGGAGCTGTTTTTT.

V and J are TRBV10-3 and TRBJ2-5, with TRBD2 matching 11 bases. CDR3 length: 16 residues. The germline CDR1 and CDR2 sequences are ENHRY and SYGVKD. V shed 2 bases, J shed 5 bases, and the junction held 7 bases outside the gene matches. CDR3 sequence: CAISEGTSGASETQYF. The DNA of the CDR3 is TGTGCCATCAGTGAGGGGACTAGCGGAGCTTCGGAGACCCAGTACTTC.

This sequence joins TRBV7-2 and TRBJ2-7, with D perhaps TRBD1 (6 bases). Germline CDR1 reads SGHTA; CDR2 reads FQGNSA. This CDR3 has 12 residues. Trimming left V 6 bases short and J 1 base short, with 7 bases between. This CDR3 reads CASSTGSYEQYF. CDR3 nucleotide sequence: TGTGCCAGCAGTACAGGGTCCTACGAGCAGTACTTC.

The chain combines TRBV28 with TRBJ1-4; possibly TRBD1 for D (5 bases). The CDR3 loop spans 12 amino acids. V lost 8 bases, J lost 4 bases, and 8 bases lay in between. Germline V gives CDR1 MDHEN, CDR2 SYDVKM. The CDR3 DNA reads as TGTGCCAGCGGGGGGAGTAATGAAAAACTGTTTTTT. It specifies CASGGSNEKLFF.

The chain joins TRBV7-9 to TRBJ2-7, with 13 bases matching TRBD2. Germline loops: CDR1 SEHNR, CDR2 FQNEAQ (reference sequence). The CDR3 length is 14 residues. Trimming at V came to 5 bases and at J to 9 bases, leaving 7 bases not matched to a gene. This chain's CDR3 is CASSVEGLAGPQYF. Here the CDR3 DNA reads TGTGCCAGCAGCGTAGAGGGACTAGCGGGACCGCAGTACTTC.

The chain uses TRBV2 and TRBJ2-4; 8 nucleotides agree with TRBD2. V lost 4 bases to trimming and J lost 7 bases; unmatched junction nucleotides: 9. The CDR3 spans 15 residues. The germline V gene encodes CDR1 SNHLY and CDR2 FYNNEI. CDR3 loop: CASSAREREFNIQYF. For the CDR3, the DNA is TGTGCCAGCAGTGCTAGGGAGCGGGAGTTTAACATTCAGTACTTC.

This sequence joins TRBV2 and TRBJ1-5; 7 bases line up with TRBD1. This CDR3 has 14 amino acids. The ends lost 6 bases at V and 6 bases at J; junction bases unmatched: 8. Germline V gene lookup returns CDR1 SNHLY and CDR2 FYNNEI. The DNA for the CDR3 is TGTGCCAGCAGAAAGGAAGGGGGCTCTCAGCCCCAGCATTTT. Amino acids: CASRKEGGSQPQHF.

Concerning this clone: One end of the junction does not line up with germline, which may come from a read error. This rearrangement joins TRBV15 to TRBJ2-7; 7 bases fit TRBD1. The CDR3 extends over 11 amino acids. Germline V gene data show CDR1 as LNHNV and CDR2 as YYDKDF (reference sequence). The CDR3 loop reads CATRSSGQLSF. In nucleotides, the CDR3 is TGTGCCACCAGGTCCTCGGGACAGCTCAGCTTC.

This clone was seen more than once but under ten times. The rearrangement links TRBV4-3 to TRBJ2-7; perhaps TRBD1 as D (6 bases). The germline V gene encodes CDR1 LGHNA and CDR2 YSLEER. CDR3 length: 13 amino acids. V was pared by 0 bases and J by 3 bases, with 6 bases between. CDR3 loop: CASSQDRGYEQYF. As DNA, the CDR3 is TGCGCCAGCAGCCAAGACAGGGGCTACGAGCAGTACTTC.

The chain links TRBV5-4 to TRBJ2-5, with TRBD2 matching 7 bases. Trimming took 7 bases from V and 11 from J; bases not matched to a gene: 23. The CDR3 covers 16 residues. Germline V gene lookup returns CDR1 SGHNT and CDR2 YYREEE (reference sequence). As DNA, the CDR3 is TGTGCCAGCGGCCTGGGAGCGGGCGGGGGTTTGCAGGAGCAGTACTTC. This gives the protein CASGLGAGGGLQEQYF.

The chain links TRBV6-5 to TRBJ1-3; TRBD1 matches at 7 bases. The junction had 3 bases not matched to a gene; V was cut back by 5 bases and J by 2 bases. This CDR3 has 14 amino acids. Per the germline V gene, CDR1 is MNHEY and CDR2 is SVGAGI. The DNA of the CDR3 is TGTGCCAGCAGTCCTACAGGGGCTGGAAACACCATATATTTT. Its translation is CASSPTGAGNTIYF.

This clone was observed a single time. The rearrangement uses TRBV28 and TRBJ2-1, with 8 bases identical to TRBD2. The junction had 11 bases not matched to a gene; V was cut back by 5 bases and J by 5 bases. The CDR3 extends over 16 amino acids. Germline V CDR1 and CDR2: MDHEN, SYDVKM. For the CDR3, the DNA is TGTGCCAGCAGTCCCAGAGGGGCGGGGGGAAACAATGAGCAGTTCTTC. Residues: CASSPRGAGGNNEQFF. The variable domain in full, completed from reference TRBV28 and TRBJ2-1, reads DVKVTQSSRYLVKRTGEKVFLECVQDMDHENMFWYRQDPGLGLRLIYFSYDVKMKEKGDIPEGYSVSREKKERFSLILESASTNQTSMYLCASSPRGAGGNNEQFFGPGTRLTVL.

This chain connects TRBV5-4 to TRBJ2-7; weak D call: TRBD2 (5 bases). Trimming removed 1 base at V and 5 bases at J, with 10 bases between. Germline V gene data show CDR1 as SGHNT and CDR2 as YYREEE (reference sequence). There are 13 residues in the CDR3. The CDR3 region has the DNA TGTGCCAGCAGCTTGAGTCGACTAAACGAGCAGTACTTC. Amino acids: CASSLSRLNEQYF.

The chain links TRBV5-6 to TRBJ1-5, with D perhaps matching TRBD1 (5 bases). The CDR3 has 16 residues. Trimming pared 0 bases from V and 0 bases from J, leaving 10 bases between. The V gene's germline CDR1 is SGHDT and CDR2 YYEEEE. CDR3 region: CASSLGRGLSNQPQHF. CDR3 nucleotide sequence: TGTGCCAGCAGCTTGGGGAGGGGCCTTAGCAATCAGCCCCAGCATTTT.

The sample holds a few counts of this clone. The CDR3 protein is CASSPKDRGGDGYTF. CDR3 DNA sequence: TGTGCCAGCAGCCCAAAGGACAGGGGAGGGGATGGCTACACCTTC. The rearrangement uses TRBV7-2 and TRBJ1-2, with 9 bases identical to TRBD1. The J segment lost 6 bases and the V segment lost 5 bases, leaving 10 bases of the junction unmatched. Germline loops: CDR1 SGHTA, CDR2 FQGNSA. The CDR3 consists of 15 residues.

The chain has TRBV5-6 and TRBJ1-5; 8 positions match TRBD1. Losses at the gene ends were 2 bases for V and 6 bases for J; bases not matched to a gene: 7. The germline CDR1 and CDR2 sequences are SGHDT and YYEEEE. This CDR3 contains 15 residues. CDR3 region: CASSFGQGLIQPQHF. In DNA form, the CDR3 reads TGTGCCAGCAGCTTCGGACAGGGTTTAATTCAGCCCCAGCATTTT.

The chain recombines TRBV15 with TRBJ2-7, with 8 bases identical to TRBD2. The ends lost 0 bases at V and 7 bases at J; junction bases unmatched: 8. The CDR3 totals 15 residues. The V gene's germline CDR1 is LNHNV and CDR2 YYDKDF (reference sequence). The CDR3 coding sequence is TGTGCCACCAGCAGAGAGTCGGGACTAGGCTCGGAGCAGTACTTC. This translates into CATSRESGLGSEQYF.

This sequence joins TRBV4-1 and TRBJ2-7, with D possibly being TRBD2 (5 bases). Trimming shortened V by 1 base and J by 6 bases, and 19 bases separated the two germline ends. Germline CDR1 and CDR2: MGHRA and YSYEKL. CDR3 length equals 16 residues. The CDR3 DNA follows: TGCGCCAGCAGCCAAGCCCCCCGGGGTACCCTCGGCGAGCAGTACTTC. The encoded protein is CASSQAPRGTLGEQYF.

This clone was counted a few times. The junction differs from germline at one of its ends, possibly a read error. The J gene is TRBJ2-7, the V gene TRBV11-2; D remains unclear. This CDR3 is built from 11 residues. The germline V gene has CDR1 SGHAT and CDR2 FQNNGV. CDR3 DNA sequence: TGTGCCAGCAGCTACTACAACGAGCAGTGCTTC. It yields the protein CASSYYNEQCF. Together with reference TRBV11-2 and TRBJ2-7, the CDR3 gives the full variable domain: EAGVAQSPRYKIIEKRQSVAFWCNPISGHATLYWYQQILGQGPKLLIQFQNNGVVDDSQLPKDRFSAERLKGVDSTLKIQPAKLEDSAVYLCASSYYNEQCFGPGTRLTVT.

The J gene is TRBJ2-1, the V gene TRBV28; a possible D gene is TRBD2 (6 bases). The CDR3 has 15 residues. Trimming took 2 bases from V and 3 from J, leaving 11 bases between them. Per germline, CDR1 MDHEN and CDR2 SYDVKM. CDR3 sequence: CASSLVGGIYNEQFF. The DNA of the CDR3 is TGTGCCAGCAGTTTAGTGGGAGGAATCTACAATGAGCAGTTCTTC.

J is TRBJ1-1 and V is TRBV6-5; D is unresolved. Germline V CDR1 and CDR2: MNHEY, SVGAGI. The CDR3 runs to 14 residues. Trimming shortened V by 2 bases and J by 1 base, and 8 bases separated the two germline ends. The CDR3 DNA reads TGTGCCAGCAGTTACCCGACGGGGAACACTGAAGCTTTCTTT. The encoded protein is CASSYPTGNTEAFF.